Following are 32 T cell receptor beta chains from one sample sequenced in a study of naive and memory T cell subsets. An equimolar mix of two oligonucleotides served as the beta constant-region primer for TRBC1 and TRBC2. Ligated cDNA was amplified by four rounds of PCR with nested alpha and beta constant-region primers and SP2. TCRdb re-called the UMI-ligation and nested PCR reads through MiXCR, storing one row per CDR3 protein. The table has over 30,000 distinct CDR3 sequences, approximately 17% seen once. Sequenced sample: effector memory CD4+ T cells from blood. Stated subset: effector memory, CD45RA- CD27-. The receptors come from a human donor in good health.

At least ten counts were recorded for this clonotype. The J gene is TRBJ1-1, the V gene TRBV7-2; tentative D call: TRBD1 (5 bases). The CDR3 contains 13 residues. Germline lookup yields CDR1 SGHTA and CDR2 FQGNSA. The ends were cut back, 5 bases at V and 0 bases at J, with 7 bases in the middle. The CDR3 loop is CASSPQVNTEAFF. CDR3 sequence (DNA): TGTGCCAGCAGCCCACAGGTGAACACTGAAGCTTTCTTT.

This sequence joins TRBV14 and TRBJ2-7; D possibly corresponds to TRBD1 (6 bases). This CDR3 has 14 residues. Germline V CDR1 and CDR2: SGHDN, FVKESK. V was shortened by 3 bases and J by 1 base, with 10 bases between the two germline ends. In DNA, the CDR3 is TGTGCCAGCAGCCACGGACAGATATCCTACGAGCAGTACTTC. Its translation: CASSHGQISYEQYF.

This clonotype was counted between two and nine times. CDR3 in amino acids: CSARVLAGAETQYF. DNA for the CDR3: TGCAGTGCTAGAGTTTTAGCGGGAGCAGAGACCCAGTACTTC. J is TRBJ2-5 and V is TRBV20-1; 9 bases match TRBD2. J lost 4 bases, V lost 1 base, and 4 bases had no gene match. Germline assignment: CDR1 DFQATT and CDR2 SNEGSKA (reference sequence). The CDR3 spans 14 residues.

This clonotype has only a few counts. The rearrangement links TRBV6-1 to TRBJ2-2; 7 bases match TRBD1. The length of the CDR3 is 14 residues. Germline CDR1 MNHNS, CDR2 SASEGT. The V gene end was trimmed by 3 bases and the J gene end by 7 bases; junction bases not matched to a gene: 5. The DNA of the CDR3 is TGTGCCAGCAGTGAGAGAGGGGGCGTCGGGGAGCTGTTTTTT. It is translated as CASSERGGVGELFF.

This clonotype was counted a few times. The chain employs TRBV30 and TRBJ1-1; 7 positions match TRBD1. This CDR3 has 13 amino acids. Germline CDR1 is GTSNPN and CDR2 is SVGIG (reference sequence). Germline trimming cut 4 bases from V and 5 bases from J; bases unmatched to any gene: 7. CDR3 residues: CAWTAGGRTEAFF. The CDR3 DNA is TGTGCCTGGACCGCAGGGGGGAGGACTGAAGCTTTCTTT. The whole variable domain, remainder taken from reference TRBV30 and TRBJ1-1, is SQTIHQWPATLVQPVGSPLSLECTVEGTSNPNLYWYRQAAGRGLQLLFYSVGIGQISSEVPQNLSASRPQDRQFILSSKKLLLSDSGFYLCAWTAGGRTEAFFGQGTRLTVV.

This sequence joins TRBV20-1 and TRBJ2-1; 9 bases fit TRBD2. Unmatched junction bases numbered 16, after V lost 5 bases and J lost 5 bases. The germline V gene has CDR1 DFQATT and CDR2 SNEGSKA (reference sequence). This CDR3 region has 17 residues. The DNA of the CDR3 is TGCAGTGCTTTATCGAACTCGGCGGGAGGGAAAAACAATGAGCAGTTCTTC. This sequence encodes CSALSNSAGGKNNEQFF.

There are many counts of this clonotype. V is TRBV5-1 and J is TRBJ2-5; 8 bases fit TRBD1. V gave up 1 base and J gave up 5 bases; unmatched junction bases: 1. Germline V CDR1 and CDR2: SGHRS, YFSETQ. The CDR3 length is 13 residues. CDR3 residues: CASSLNRGETQYF. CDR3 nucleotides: TGCGCCAGCAGCTTGAACAGGGGGGAGACCCAGTACTTC. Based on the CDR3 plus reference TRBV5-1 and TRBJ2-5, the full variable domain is KAGVTQTPRYLIKTRGQQVTLSCSPISGHRSVSWYQQTPGQGLQFLFEYFSETQRNKGNFPGRFSGRQFSNSRSEMNVSTLELGDSALYLCASSLNRGETQYFGPGTRLLVL.

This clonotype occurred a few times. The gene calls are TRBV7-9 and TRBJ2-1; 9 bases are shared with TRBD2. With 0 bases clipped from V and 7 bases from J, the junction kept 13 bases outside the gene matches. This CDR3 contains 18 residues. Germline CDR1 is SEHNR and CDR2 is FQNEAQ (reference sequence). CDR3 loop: CASSLASGSLESRNEQFF. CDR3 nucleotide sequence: TGTGCCAGCAGCTTAGCTAGCGGGAGCCTTGAGTCTCGGAATGAGCAGTTCTTC.

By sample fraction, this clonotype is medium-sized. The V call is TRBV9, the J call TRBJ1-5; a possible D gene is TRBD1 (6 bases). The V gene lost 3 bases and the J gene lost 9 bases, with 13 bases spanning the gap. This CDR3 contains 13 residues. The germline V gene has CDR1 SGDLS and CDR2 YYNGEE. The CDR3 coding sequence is TGTGCCAGCAGCGAAAGGGGGGGTGGGCCCCAGCATTTT. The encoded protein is CASSERGGGPQHF.

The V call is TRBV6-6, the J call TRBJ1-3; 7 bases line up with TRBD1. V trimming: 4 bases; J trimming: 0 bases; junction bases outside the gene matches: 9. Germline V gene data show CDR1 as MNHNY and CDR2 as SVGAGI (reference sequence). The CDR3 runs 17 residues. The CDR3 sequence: CASSSTRDSSSGNTIYF. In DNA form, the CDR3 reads TGTGCCAGCAGTTCGACACGGGACAGCAGCTCTGGAAACACCATATATTTT.

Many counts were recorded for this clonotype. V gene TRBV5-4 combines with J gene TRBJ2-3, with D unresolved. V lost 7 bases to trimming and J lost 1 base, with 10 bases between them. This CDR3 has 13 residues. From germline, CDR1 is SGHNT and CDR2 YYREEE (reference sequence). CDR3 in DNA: TGTGCCAGCTCTGTCGGTGGCACAGATACGCAGTATTTT. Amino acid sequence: CASSVGGTDTQYF.

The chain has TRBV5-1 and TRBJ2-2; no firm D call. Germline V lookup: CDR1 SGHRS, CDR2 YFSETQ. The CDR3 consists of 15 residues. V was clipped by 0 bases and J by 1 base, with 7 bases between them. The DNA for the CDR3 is TGCGCCAGCAGCTTGGAGGCACGGAACACCGGGGAGCTGTTTTTT. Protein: CASSLEARNTGELFF.

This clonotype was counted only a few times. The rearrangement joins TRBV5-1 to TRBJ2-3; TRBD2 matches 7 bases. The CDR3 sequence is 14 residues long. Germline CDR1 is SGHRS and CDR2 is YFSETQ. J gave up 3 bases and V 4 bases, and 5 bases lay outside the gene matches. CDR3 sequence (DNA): TGCGCCAGCAGCGCAAGGGAGGGGACAGATACGCAGTATTTT. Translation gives CASSAREGTDTQYF.

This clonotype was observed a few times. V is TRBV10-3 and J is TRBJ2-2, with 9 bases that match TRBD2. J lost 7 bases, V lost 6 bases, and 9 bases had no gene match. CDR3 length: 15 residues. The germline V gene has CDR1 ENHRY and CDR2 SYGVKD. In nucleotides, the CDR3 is TGTGCCATCAGGGGGTCGCGGGAGGGCGTCGGGGAGCTGTTTTTT. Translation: CAIRGSREGVGELFF.

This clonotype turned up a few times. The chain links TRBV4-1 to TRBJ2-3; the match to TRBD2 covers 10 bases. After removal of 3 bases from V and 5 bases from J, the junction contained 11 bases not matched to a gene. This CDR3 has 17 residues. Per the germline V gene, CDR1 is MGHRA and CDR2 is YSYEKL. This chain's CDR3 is CASSQQGTSDALDTQYF. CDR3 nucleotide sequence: TGCGCCAGCAGCCAGCAAGGGACTAGCGACGCCCTAGATACGCAGTATTTT.

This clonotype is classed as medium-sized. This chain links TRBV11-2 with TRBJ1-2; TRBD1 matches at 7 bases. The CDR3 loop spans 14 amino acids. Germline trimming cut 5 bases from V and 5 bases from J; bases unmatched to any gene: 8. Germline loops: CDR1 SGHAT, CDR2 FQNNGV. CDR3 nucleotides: TGTGCCAGCAGCCCGGACAGGTTGGGGTATGGCTACACCTTC. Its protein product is CASSPDRLGYGYTF.

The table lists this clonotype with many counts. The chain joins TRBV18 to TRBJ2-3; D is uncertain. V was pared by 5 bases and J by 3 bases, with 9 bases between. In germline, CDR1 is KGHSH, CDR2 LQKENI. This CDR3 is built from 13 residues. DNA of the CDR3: TGTGCCAGCTCAGTCAATCCAACAGATACGCAGTATTTT. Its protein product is CASSVNPTDTQYF.

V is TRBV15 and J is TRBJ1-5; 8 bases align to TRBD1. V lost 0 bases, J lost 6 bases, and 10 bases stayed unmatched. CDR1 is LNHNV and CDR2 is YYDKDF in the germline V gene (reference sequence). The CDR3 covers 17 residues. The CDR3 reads CATSREAVGQGFQPQHF. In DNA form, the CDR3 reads TGTGCCACCAGCAGAGAAGCGGTTGGACAGGGCTTTCAGCCCCAGCATTTT.

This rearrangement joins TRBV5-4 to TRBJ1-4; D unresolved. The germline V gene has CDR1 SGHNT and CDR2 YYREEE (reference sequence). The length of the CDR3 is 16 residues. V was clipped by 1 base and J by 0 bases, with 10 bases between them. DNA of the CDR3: TGTGCCAGCAGCTTGCGACAACCTGCAACTAATGAAAAACTGTTTTTT. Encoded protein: CASSLRQPATNEKLFF.

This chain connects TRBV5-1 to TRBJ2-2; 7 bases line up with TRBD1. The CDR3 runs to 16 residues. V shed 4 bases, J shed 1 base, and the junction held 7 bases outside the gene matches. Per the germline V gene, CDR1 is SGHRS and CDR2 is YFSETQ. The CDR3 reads CASSKDRELNTGELFF. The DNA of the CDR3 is TGCGCCAGCAGCAAAGACAGGGAGTTGAACACCGGGGAGCTGTTTTTT.

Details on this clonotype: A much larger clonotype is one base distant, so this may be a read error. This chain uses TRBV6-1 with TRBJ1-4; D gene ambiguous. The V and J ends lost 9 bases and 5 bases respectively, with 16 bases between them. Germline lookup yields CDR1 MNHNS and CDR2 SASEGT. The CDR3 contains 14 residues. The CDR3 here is CARSPRGKNEKLFF. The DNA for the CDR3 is TGTGCCAGAAGTCCCCGAGGGAAAAATGAAAAACTGTTTTTT.

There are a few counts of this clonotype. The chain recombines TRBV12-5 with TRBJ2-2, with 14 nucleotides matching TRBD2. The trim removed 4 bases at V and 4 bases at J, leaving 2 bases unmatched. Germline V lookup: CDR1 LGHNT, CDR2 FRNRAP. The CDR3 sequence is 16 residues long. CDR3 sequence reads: CASGSGTSGSTGELFF. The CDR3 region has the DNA TGTGCTAGTGGTTCCGGGACTAGCGGGAGCACCGGGGAGCTGTTTTTT.

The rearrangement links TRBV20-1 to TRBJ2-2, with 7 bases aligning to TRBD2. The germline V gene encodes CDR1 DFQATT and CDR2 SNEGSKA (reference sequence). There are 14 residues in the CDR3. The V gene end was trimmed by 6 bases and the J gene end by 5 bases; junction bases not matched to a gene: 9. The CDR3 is CSATGGRRTGELFF. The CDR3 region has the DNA TGCAGTGCCACGGGAGGCCGCAGGACCGGGGAGCTGTTTTTT.

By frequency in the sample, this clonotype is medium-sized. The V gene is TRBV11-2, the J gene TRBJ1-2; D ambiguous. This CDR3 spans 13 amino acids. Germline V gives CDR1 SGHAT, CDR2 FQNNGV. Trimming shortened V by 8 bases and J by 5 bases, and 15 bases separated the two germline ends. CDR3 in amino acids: CASVPTTSYGYTF. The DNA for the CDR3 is TGTGCCAGCGTTCCTACAACTAGTTATGGCTACACCTTC.

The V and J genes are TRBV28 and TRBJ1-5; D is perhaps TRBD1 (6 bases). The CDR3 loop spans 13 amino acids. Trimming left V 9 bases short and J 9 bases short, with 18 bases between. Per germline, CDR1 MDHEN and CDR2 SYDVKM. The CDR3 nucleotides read TGTGCCAGTGACGGGGAGGGGGGCTTGCCCCAGCATTTT. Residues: CASDGEGGLPQHF.

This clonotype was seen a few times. The CDR3 DNA reads TGTGCCAGCAGTTTCCTCGTCGACCCGCCGGATCTCTATGGCTACACCTTC. It codes for CASSFLVDPPDLYGYTF. J is TRBJ1-2 and V is TRBV6-5, with unresolved D. The CDR3 spans 17 residues. CDR1 MNHEY and CDR2 SVGAGI come from the germline V gene. The ends were cut back, 4 bases at V and 4 bases at J, with 22 bases in the middle.

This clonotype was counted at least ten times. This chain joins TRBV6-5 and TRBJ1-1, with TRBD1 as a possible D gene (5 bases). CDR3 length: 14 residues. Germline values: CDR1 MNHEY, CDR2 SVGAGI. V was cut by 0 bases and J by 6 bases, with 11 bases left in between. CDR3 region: CASSYSIRQSEAFF. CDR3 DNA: TGTGCCAGCAGTTACTCGATCAGACAGTCTGAAGCTTTCTTT.

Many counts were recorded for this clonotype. CDR3 bases: TGTGCCAGCAGCTTACCCAAAGGGGCGGGAGGAATCTCCTACAATGAGCAGTTCTTC. This encodes CASSLPKGAGGISYNEQFF. The chain joins TRBV7-8 to TRBJ2-1, with 8 positions matching TRBD2. V lost 2 bases, J lost 0 bases, and 12 bases stayed unmatched. CDR3 length equals 19 residues. CDR1 is SGHVS, CDR2 FQNEAQ, per germline. Full variable domain (missing parts from reference TRBV7-8 and TRBJ2-1): GAGVSQSPRYKVAKRGQDVALRCDPISGHVSLFWYQQALGQGPEFLTYFQNEAQLDKSGLPSDRFFAERPEGSVSTLKIQRTQQEDSAVYLCASSLPKGAGGISYNEQFFGPGTRLTVL.

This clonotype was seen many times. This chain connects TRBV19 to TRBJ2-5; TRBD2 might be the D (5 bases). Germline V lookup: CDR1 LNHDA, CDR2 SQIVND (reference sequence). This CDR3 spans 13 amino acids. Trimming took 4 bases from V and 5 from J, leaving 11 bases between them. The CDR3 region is CASSREGSETQYF. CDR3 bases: TGTGCCAGTAGTAGGGAAGGGAGCGAGACCCAGTACTTC. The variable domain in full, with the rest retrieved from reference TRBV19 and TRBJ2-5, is DGGITQSPKYLFRKEGQNVTLSCEQNLNHDAMYWYRQDPGQGLRLIYYSQIVNDFQKGDIAEGYSVSREKKESFPLTVTSAQKNPTAFYLCASSREGSETQYFGPGTRLLVL.

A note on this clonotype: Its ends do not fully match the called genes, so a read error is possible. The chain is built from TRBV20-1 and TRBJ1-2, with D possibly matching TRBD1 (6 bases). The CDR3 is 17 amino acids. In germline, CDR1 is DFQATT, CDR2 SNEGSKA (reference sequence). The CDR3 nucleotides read TGCAGTGCTAGAGCCCCAGTAAGGGGGACCCTTAACTATGGCTACATCTTC. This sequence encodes CSARAPVRGTLNYGYIF.

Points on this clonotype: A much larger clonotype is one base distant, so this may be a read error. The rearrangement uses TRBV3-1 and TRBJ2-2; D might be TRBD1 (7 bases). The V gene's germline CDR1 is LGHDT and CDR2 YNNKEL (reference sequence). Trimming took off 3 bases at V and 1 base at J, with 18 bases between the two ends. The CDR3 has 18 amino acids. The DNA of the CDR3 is TGTGCCAGCAGCCACGGGGGACAGAGGCGCCGGAACACCGGGGAGCTGTTTTTT. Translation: CASSHGGQRRRNTGELFF.

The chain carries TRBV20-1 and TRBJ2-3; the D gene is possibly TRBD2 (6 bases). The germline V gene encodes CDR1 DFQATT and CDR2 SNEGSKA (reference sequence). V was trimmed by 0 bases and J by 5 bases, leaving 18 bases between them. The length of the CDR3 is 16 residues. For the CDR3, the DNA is TGCAGTGCTAGAGATCCGATTAGCGGAAGATTAGATACGCAGTATTTT. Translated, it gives CSARDPISGRLDTQYF.